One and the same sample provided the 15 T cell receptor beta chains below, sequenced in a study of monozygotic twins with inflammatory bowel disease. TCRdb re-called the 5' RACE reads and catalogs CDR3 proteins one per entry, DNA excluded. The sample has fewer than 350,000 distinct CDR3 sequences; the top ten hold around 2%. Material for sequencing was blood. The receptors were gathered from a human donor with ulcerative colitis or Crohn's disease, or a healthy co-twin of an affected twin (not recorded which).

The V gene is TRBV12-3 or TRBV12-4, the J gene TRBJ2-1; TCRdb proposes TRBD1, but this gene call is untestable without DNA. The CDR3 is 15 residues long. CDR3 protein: CASSFSGTANNEQFF.

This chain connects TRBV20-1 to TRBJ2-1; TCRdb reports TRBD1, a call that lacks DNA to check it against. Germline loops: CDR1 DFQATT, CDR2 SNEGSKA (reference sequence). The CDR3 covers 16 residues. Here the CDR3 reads CSARELERGDHNEQFF.

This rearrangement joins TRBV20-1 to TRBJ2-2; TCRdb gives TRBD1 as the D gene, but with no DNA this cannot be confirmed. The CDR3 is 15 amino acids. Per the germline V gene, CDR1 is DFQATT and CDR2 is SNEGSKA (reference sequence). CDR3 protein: CSAAERRTGVGELFF.

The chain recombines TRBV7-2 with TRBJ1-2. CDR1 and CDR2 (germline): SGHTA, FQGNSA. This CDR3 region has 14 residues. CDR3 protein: CASSLGVGGYGYTF.

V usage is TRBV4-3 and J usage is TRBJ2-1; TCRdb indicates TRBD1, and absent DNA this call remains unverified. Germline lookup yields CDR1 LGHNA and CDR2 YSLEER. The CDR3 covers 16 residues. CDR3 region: CASSQDWGTFNHEQFF.

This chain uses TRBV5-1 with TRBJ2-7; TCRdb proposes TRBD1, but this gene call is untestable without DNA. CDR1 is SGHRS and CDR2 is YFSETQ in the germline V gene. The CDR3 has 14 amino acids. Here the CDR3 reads CASTPGGIVYEQYF. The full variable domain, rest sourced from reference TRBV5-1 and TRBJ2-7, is KAGVTQTPRYLIKTRGQQVTLSCSPISGHRSVSWYQQTPGQGLQFLFEYFSETQRNKGNFPGRFSGRQFSNSRSEMNVSTLELGDSALYLCASTPGGIVYEQYFGPGTRLTVT.

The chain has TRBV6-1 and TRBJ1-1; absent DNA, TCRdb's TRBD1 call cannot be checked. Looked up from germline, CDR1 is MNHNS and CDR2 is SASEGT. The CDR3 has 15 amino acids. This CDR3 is CASGDRGRGSHEAFF.

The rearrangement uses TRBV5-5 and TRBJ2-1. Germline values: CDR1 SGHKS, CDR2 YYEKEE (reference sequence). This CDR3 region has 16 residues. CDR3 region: CASSLVTGSLVNEQFF. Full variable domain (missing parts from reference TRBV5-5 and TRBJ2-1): DAGVTQSPTHLIKTRGQQVTLRCSPISGHKSVSWYQQVLGQGPQFIFQYYEKEERGRGNFPDRFSARQFPNYSSELNVNALLLGDSALYLCASSLVTGSLVNEQFFGPGTRLTVL.

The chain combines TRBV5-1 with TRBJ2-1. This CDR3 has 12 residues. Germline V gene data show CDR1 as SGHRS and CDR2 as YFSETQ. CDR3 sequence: CASSLAEERRFF.

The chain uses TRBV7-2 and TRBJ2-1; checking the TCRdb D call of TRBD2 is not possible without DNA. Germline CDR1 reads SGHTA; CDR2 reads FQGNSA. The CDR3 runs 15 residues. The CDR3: CASSLEVAGANEQFF.

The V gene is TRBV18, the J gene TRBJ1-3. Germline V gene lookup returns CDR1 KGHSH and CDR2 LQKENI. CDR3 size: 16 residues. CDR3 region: CASSPSRASSGNTIYF.

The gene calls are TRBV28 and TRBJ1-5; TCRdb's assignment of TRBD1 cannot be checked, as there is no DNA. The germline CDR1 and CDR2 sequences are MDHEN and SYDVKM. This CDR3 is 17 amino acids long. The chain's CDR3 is CASSSGTGGTGNQPQHF.

The CDR3 reads CSVVMDSNYGYTF. This chain connects TRBV29-1 to TRBJ1-2. Germline CDR1 and CDR2: SQVTM and ANQGSEA. CDR3 length: 13 amino acids. Drawing the rest from reference TRBV29-1 and TRBJ1-2, the complete variable domain is SAVISQKPSRDICQRGTSLTIQCQVDSQVTMMFWYRQQPGQSLTLIATANQGSEATYESGFVIDKFPISRPNLTFSTLTVSNMSPEDSSIYLCSVVMDSNYGYTFGSGTRLTVV.

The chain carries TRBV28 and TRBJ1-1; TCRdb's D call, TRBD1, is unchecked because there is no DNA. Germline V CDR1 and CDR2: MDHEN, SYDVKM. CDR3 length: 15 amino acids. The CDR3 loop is CASSLSLAGWGEAFF.

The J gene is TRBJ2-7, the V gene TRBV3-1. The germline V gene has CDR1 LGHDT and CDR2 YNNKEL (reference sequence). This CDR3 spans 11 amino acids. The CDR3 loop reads CASSQLEQQYF.